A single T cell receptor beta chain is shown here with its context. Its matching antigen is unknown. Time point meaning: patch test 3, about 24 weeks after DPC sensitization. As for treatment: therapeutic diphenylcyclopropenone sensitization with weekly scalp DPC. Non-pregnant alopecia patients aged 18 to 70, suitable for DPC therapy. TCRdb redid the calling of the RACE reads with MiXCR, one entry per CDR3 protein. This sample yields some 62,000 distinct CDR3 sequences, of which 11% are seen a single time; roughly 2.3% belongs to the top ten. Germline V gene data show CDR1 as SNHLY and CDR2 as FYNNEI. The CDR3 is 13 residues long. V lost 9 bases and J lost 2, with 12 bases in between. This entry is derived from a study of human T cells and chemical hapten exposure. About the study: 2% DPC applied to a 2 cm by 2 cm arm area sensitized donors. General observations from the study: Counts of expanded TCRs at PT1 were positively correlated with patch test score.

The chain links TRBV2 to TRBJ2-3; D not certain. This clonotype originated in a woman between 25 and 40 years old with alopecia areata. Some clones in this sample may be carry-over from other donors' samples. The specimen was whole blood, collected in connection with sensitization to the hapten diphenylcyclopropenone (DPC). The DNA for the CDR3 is TGTGCCAGGGACCGAGAAGACACAGATACGCAGTATTTT. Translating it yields CARDREDTDTQYF.